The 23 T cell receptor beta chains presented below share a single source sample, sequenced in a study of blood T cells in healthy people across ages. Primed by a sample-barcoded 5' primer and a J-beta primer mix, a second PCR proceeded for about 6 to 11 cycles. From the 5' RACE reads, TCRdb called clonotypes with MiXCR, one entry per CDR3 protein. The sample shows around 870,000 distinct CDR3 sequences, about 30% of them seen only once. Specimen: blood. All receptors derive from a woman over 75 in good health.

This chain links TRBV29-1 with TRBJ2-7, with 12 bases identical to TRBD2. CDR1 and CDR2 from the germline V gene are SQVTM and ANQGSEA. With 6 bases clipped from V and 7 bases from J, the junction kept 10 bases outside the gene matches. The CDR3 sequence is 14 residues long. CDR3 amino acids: CSVETSGGYDEQYF. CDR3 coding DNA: TGCAGCGTAGAGACTAGCGGGGGCTACGATGAGCAGTACTTC.

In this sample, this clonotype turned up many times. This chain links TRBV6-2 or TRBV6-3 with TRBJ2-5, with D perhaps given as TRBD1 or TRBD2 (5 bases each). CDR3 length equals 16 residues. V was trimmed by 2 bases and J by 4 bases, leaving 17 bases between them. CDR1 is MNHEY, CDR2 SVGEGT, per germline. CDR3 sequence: CASSYGDLIYRETQYF. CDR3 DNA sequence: TGTGCCAGCAGTTACGGGGACCTGATTTACCGAGAGACCCAGTACTTC.

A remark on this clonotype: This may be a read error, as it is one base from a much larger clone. For the CDR3, the DNA is TGTGCCAGCACTCCCGGGACAGTCAATCAGCCCCAGCATTTT. Translating gives CASTPGTVNQPQHF. J is TRBJ1-5 and V is TRBV7-2; TRBD1 agrees at 7 bases. The CDR3 runs to 14 residues. CDR1 and CDR2 (germline): SGHTA, FQGNSA. V trimming: 7 bases; J trimming: 3 bases; junction bases outside the gene matches: 6.

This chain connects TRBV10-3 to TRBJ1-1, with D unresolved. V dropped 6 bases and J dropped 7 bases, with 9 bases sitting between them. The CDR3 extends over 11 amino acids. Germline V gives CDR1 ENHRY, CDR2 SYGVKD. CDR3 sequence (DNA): TGTGCCATCAGCGGAGAGGTTGAAGCTTTCTTT. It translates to CAISGEVEAFF.

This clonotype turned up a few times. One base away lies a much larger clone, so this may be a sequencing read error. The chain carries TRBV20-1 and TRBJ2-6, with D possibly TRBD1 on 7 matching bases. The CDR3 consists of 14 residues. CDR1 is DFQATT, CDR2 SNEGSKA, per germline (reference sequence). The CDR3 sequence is CSASQGTGADVLTF. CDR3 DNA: TGCAGTGCTTCACAGGGGACTGGGGCCGACGTCCTGACTTTC.

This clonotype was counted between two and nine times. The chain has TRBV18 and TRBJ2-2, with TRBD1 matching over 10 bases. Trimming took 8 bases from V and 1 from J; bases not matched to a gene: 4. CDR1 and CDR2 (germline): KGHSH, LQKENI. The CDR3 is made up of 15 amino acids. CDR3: CASGGTGVNTGELFF. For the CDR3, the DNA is TGTGCCAGCGGAGGGACAGGGGTGAACACCGGGGAGCTGTTTTTT.

The chain's CDR3 is CSARETTTGDRDCSGANVLTF. CDR3 sequence (DNA): TGCAGTGCTAGAGAGACAACCACCGGGGACAGGGATTGCTCTGGGGCCAACGTCCTGACTTTC. This chain uses TRBV20-1 with TRBJ2-6; TRBD1 matches at 9 bases. Per germline, CDR1 DFQATT and CDR2 SNEGSKA (reference sequence). CDR3 length: 21 amino acids. V was clipped by 0 bases and J by 0 bases; unmatched bases: 15.

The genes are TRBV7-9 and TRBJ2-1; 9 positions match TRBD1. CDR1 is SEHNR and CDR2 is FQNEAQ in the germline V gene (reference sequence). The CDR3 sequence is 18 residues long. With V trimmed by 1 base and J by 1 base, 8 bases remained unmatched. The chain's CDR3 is CASSLGLTGTGSYNEQFF. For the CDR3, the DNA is TGTGCCAGCAGCTTAGGATTAACCGGGACAGGGTCCTACAATGAGCAGTTCTTC.

CDR3 in amino acids: CASSPRTGRETQFF. CDR3 coding DNA: TGTGCCAGCAGTCCAAGGACAGGGAGAGAGACCCAGTTCTTC. The V gene is TRBV7-9, the J gene TRBJ2-1, with 8 bases that match TRBD1. The ends lost 6 bases at V and 13 bases at J; junction bases unmatched: 14. The CDR3 is 14 amino acids. Per germline, CDR1 SEHNR and CDR2 FQNEAQ (reference sequence).

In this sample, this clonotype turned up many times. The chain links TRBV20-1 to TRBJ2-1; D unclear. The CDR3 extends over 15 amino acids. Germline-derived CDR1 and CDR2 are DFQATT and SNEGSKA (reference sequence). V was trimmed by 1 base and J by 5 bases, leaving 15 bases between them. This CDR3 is CSARAQGRSNNEQFF. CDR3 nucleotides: TGCAGTGCTAGAGCCCAAGGACGGAGTAACAATGAGCAGTTCTTC.

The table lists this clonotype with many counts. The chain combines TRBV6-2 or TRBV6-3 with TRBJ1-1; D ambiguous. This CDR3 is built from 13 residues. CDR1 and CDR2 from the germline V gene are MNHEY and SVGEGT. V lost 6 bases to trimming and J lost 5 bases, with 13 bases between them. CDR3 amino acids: CASSRPSLTEAFF. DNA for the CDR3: TGTGCCAGCAGCCGCCCTAGCTTGACTGAAGCTTTCTTT.

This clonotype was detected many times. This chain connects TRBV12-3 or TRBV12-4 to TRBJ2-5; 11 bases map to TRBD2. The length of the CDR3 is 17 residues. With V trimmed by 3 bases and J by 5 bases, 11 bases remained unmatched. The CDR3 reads CASSFIIAGGPGETQYF. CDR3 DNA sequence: TGTGCCAGCAGTTTTATAATAGCGGGGGGGCCCGGGGAGACCCAGTACTTC.

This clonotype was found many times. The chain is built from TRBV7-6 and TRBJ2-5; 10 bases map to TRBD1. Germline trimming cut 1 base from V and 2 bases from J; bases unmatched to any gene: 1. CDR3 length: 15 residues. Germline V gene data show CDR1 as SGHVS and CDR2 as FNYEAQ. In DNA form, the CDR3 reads TGTGCCAGCAGCTTAGGGACAGGGGGGCAAGAGACCCAGTACTTC. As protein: CASSLGTGGQETQYF.

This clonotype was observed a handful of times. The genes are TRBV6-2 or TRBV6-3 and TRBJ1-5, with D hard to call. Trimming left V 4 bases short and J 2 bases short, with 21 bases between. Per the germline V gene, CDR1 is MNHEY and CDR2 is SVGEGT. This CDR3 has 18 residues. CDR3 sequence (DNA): TGTGCCAGCAGTTTACTCCGACCGGCTGTTTCGGGCAATCAGCCCCAGCATTTT. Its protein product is CASSLLRPAVSGNQPQHF.

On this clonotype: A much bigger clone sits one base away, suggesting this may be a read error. CDR3 coding DNA: TGCGCCAGCAGCCAAACGGACAGGGGACCCTACGAGCAGTACTTC. Translated: CASSQTDRGPYEQYF. This chain uses TRBV4-3 with TRBJ2-5; 9 bases align to TRBD1. The assigned J gene may be wrong: the sequence end matches TRBJ2-7 better. CDR3 size: 15 residues. The germline V gene encodes CDR1 LGHNA and CDR2 YSLEER.

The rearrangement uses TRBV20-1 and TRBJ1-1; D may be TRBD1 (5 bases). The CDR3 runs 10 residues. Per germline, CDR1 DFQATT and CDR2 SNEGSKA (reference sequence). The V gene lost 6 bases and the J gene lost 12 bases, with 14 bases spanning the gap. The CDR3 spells CSATERSTFF. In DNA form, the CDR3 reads TGCAGTGCGACAGAGAGAAGCACTTTCTTT.

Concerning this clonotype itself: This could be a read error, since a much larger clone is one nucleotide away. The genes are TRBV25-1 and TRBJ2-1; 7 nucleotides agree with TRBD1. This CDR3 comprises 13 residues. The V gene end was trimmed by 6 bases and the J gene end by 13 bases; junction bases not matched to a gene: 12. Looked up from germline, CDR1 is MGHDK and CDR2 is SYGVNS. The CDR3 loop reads CASRGGASETQFF. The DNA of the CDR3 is TGTGCCAGCAGAGGGGGCGCATCGGAGACCCAGTTCTTC.

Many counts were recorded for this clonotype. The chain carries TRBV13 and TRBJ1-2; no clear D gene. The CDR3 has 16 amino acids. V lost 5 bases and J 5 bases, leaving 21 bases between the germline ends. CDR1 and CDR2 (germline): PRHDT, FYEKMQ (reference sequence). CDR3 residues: CASSQLSPTELYGYTF. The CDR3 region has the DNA TGTGCCAGCAGCCAACTTTCCCCCACAGAATTATATGGCTACACCTTC.

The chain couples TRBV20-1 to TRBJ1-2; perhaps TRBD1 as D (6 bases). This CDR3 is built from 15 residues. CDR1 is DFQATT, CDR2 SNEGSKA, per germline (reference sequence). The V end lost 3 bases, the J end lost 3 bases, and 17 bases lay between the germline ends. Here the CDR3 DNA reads TGCAGTGCTAGGAGTCCCTACAGGGTGCACTATGGCTACACCTTC. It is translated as CSARSPYRVHYGYTF.

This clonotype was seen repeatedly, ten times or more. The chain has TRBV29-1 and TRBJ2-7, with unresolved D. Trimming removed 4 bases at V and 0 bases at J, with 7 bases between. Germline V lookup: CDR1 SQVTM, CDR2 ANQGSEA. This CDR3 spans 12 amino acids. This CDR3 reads CSVGTDSYEQYF. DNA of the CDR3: TGCAGCGTTGGAACAGACTCCTACGAGCAGTACTTC.

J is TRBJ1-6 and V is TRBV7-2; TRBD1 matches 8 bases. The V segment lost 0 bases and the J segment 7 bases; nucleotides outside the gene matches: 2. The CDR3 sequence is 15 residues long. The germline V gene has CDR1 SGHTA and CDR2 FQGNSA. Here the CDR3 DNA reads TGTGCCAGCAGCTTAGCGGACAGGGCCAATTCACCCCTCCACTTT. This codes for CASSLADRANSPLHF.

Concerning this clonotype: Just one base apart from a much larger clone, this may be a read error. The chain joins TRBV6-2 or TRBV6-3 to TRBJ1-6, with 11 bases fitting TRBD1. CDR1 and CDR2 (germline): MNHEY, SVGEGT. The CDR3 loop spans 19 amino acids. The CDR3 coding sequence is TGTGCCAACAGTTATTTTCGAGGCCAGGACAGGGGGCGGAATTCACCCCTCCACTTT. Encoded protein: CANSYFRGQDRGRNSPLHF.

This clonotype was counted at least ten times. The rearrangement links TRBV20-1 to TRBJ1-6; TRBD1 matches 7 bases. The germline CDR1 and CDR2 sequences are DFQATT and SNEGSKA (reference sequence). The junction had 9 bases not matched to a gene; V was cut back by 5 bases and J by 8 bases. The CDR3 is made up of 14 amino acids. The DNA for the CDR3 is TGCAGTGCTGCCCAAGTTACAGGGGATTCACCCCTCCACTTT. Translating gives CSAAQVTGDSPLHF.